The sequence of this T cell receptor beta chain was determined in a study of read filtering for tumor transcriptome and immune sequencing (dated by TCRdb to 2020 to 2022). Regarding the research as a whole: The cohort had 16 to 20 male and over 12 female patients with a mean age of around 70 years, ranging from roughly 40 to 90. Per sample, about 4.05 to 11 million TCR-region mapped reads were obtained with IR-seq, compared with only roughly 80 to 1,300 with RNA-seq. The study compared TCR repertoires from targeted immune repertoire sequencing and bulk whole-transcriptome sequencing run on the same bone marrow samples. By revised international staging, eight or nine patients were R-ISS I, approximately 15 were R-ISS II and about 7 were R-ISS III. One of the main goals was to work out a read-filtering strategy for immune repertoire data, in particular whether clonotypes backed by only a single read should be removed. Whole-transcriptome libraries were prepared with the TruSeq RNA Access Library Prep Kit after DNase treatment.

The Immunoverse kit was used to build TCR libraries from around 400 ng RNA, with molecular barcoded adaptors covering alpha/delta and beta/gamma chains. TCR library preparation used the same RNA that went into transcriptome sequencing. An Illumina HiSeq 4000 with 2 x 150 cycles was used to sequence the TCR libraries. Regarding the original processing steps: TCR reads were aligned to human V, D, J and C references and assembled into CDR3 clonotypes with MiXCR, including quality filtering and error correction. The tcR package in R was used to analyze clonotype counts and gene usage diversity. For inspection of raw mapping reads, RNA-seq reads were mapped by STAR aligner version 2.5.3a onto GRCh37 of the human genome. IR-seq fastq files were randomly downsampled with Seqtk 1.3 to test the effect of sequencing depth on detected clonotypes. The public reads were reprocessed in TCRdb via fastp at Q25 and MiXCR, keeping in-frame beta chains. Entries are consolidated by CDR3 protein sequence, retaining the most common genes and DNA. TCRdb's processing, not the authors' own work, is the source of the V and J calls. This sample gives about 130,000 distinct CDR3 sequences in total; about 12% of them show up just once. The biggest ten clones account for under 9% of the sample.

Including cysteine and phenylalanine, the CDR3 has 15 amino acids. Just CDR3 DNA is preserved here, 45 bases in frame from base 1. The germline V gene gives CDR1 as SGHTA and CDR2 as FQGTGA. Unmatched junction bases come to 11, with V trimmed by 5 bases and J by 14 bases. Comment on this clonotype: The antigen this receptor binds is unknown. This sequence may be a read error, since a much larger clone differs from it by one base.

What the work shows at the level of the full study, not this receptor alone: Clonotypes were captured by IR-seq at much higher depth and more reliably than by RNA-seq, and smaller IR-seq throughput was sufficient for identification of most shared clonotypes. The correlation between IR-seq and RNA-seq shared clonotype proportions was increased by removal of single-read clonotypes. The sorted CD138-negative fraction was composed of a mixed bone marrow immune population rather than of purified T cells. In IR-seq, single-read clonotypes were approximately 80% of clonotypes but approximately 4% of total reads; in RNA-seq they were roughly 72% of clonotypes and 35% to 55% of reads.

Every patient had bone marrow sampled at the time of active disease. Ficoll-Hypaque density gradient centrifugation was used to isolate the bone marrow mononuclear cells. To remove myeloma plasma cells, the cells were labeled with CD138 magnetic microbeads on a MACS separator, and CD138-negative cells were then collected by negative selection. Purity of the isolated cells was checked by flow cytometry on an Attune NxT using CD138 antibodies. TRIzol reagent was used to extract total RNA, which was then quantified with a NanoDrop spectrophotometer. For each patient, paired RNA-seq and IR-seq were run on the CD138-negative bone marrow sample from that patient.

Sequencing input: a population of CD138-negative cells sorted from bone marrow. The label giving this sample's cell subset or site can be read as: bone marrow mononuclear cells depleted of CD138+ plasma/myeloma cells by negative magnetic selection. The sequence was collected from a donor at least 40 years old with multiple myeloma. The chain uses TRBV7-3 and TRBJ2-1, and TRBD2 aligns with 14 junction nucleotides. The CDR3 region: CASSPTSGRAHEKFF. The nucleotides read TGTGCCAGCAGCCCGACTAGCGGGAGGGCCCACGAGAAGTTCTTC.